The 2 T cell receptor beta chains reported below all come from one sample, sequenced in a study of blood T cells in healthy people across ages. Through a sample-barcoded 5' primer and a J-beta primer mix, a second PCR was run for about 6 to 11 cycles. TCRdb passed the 5' RACE reads through MiXCR, listing each CDR3 protein once. The sample consists of roughly 800,000 distinct CDR3 sequences, roughly 24% of them appearing once. These data also formed part of another study, on T cells of mothers and their children.

Sequencing was done on a sample of blood. All receptors derive from a boy between 10 and 17 years old in good health.

In DNA, the CDR3 is TGTGCCAGCAGCTTAGGCAGGTTGGGTGGCTACACCTTC. Translation: CASSLGRLGGYTF. The chain couples TRBV13 to TRBJ1-2; D ambiguous. V dropped 0 bases and J dropped 7 bases, with 9 bases sitting between them. The CDR3 has 13 amino acids. CDR1 is PRHDT and CDR2 is FYEKMQ in the germline V gene (reference sequence).

This clonotype showed up just a few times. The chain carries TRBV7-3 and TRBJ2-5, with 10 bases aligning to TRBD2. Trimming removed 4 bases from V and 5 bases from J; junction bases left unmatched: 4. CDR1 SGHTA and CDR2 FQGTGA come from the germline V gene. The CDR3 contains 14 residues. The CDR3 loop reads CASSSAGGDETQYF. The DNA of the CDR3 is TGTGCCAGCAGCTCAGCGGGGGGGGATGAGACCCAGTACTTC.